This T cell receptor beta chain was recorded in a study of molecular identifiers for immune sequencing clone quantification. With 4 bases removed from V and 7 bases from J, the gap between germline ends came to 8 bases. CDR1 and CDR2 from the germline V gene are SGDLS and YYNGEE. The CDR3 runs to 12 residues. Sorted cells numbering about 19,000 to 1,100,000, with 10%, 30% or 50% RNA, yielded the naive CD8 libraries. This clonotype appeared many times. Antigen specificity is unknown. Overall study findings and caveats: Beyond 20 RNA copies, clones held over 98% of effector molecules, compared with under 1% in naive cells.

Previously described methods with listed TCR primers produced the bulk TCR libraries. MiXCR was run by TCRdb on the PCR reads, yielding one entry per CDR3 protein. The top ten hold 0.81% of the sample, which has 300,000 to 350,000 distinct CDR3 sequences, about 21% seen once. The clonotype comes from a human donor in good health. Some libraries in this study had Jurkat cell RNA spiked in. The sequencing input was naive CD8+ T cells from blood, with Jurkat cell RNA spiked in. Noted subset: FACS-sorted CD8+CD4-CCR7+CD45RA+ naive T cells. The rearrangement links TRBV9 to TRBJ2-2; D remains ambiguous. The CDR3 region is CASSSQFGELFF. The CDR3 DNA sequence: TGTGCCAGCAGCTCACAGTTCGGGGAGCTGTTTTTT. The full variable domain, rest sourced from reference TRBV9 and TRBJ2-2, is DSGVTQTPKHLITATGQRVTLRCSPRSGDLSVYWYQQSLDQGLQFLIQYYNGEERAKGNILERFSAQQFPDLHSELNLSSLELGDSALYFCASSSQFGELFFGEGSRLTVL.